The rows below give T cell receptor beta chains drawn from one sample of a study of cytomegalovirus exposure and HLA in healthy donors. The data were produced by immunoSEQ multiplex PCR, yet TCRdb's version contains in-frame clones alone and is incomplete. The sample includes 140,000 to 150,000 clones, roughly 79% of them seen just once. Source material: PBMCs. These receptor sequences come from a woman aged 60-75 years in good health and CMV-seropositive. The CDR3 runs from the conserved cysteine through the conserved F or W. D genes are given only for firm matches. Clone size appears in some rows only: once, few, many, or a class for an expanded clone.

d_call	v_call	clone_size	j_call	cdr3_nt	cdr3_aa
-	TRBV7-8	-	TRBJ1-2	TGTGCCAGCAGCTCCGGCTACGAGGTTTTGGGCTACACCTTC	CASSSGYEVLGYTF
TRBD2	TRBV9	few	TRBJ2-1	TGTGCCAGCAGCGGAGGCGGGACTAGCGGGTTCAATGAGCAGTTCTTC	CASSGGGTSGFNEQFF
TRBD1	TRBV6-1	once	TRBJ2-7	TGTGCCAGCTCAATATCCGGGACAGGGACCTACGAGCAGTACTTC	CASSISGTGTYEQYF
-	TRBV11-3	-	TRBJ2-1	TGTGCCAGCAGCTCCCCCGGGCAGGGCCTTGGAAAGCAGTTCTTC	CASSSPGQGLGKQFF
TRBD1	TRBV7-6	few	TRBJ1-2	TGTGCCAGCAGCCAGGGGACAGGGCTGTACACCTTC	CASSQGTGLYTF
-	TRBV5-1	-	TRBJ2-2	TGCGCCAGCAGCTTGGGAGGCAGCGCGAACACCGGGGAGCTGTTTTTT	CASSLGGSANTGELFF
-	TRBV7-3	-	TRBJ1-1	TGTGCCAGCAGCCGGGGGGGGAGGAACACTGAAGCTTTCTTT	CASSRGGRNTEAFF
TRBD1	TRBV11-2	once	TRBJ2-5	TGTGCCAGCAGCCCCATACGTTCCGGACAGGGGCTCGAGACCCAGTACTTC	CASSPIRSGQGLETQYF
TRBD1	TRBV7-9	-	TRBJ2-1	TGTGCCAGCAGCTTAGGGACAGGGCATATCAATGAGCAGTTCTTC	CASSLGTGHINEQFF
TRBD2	TRBV5-1	-	TRBJ2-3	TGCGCCAGCACCACTAGCGGGAGAGATACGCAGTATTTT	CASTTSGRDTQYF
-	TRBV5-8	once	TRBJ2-7	TGTGCCAGCAGCTTGGCCTTGGGCGTGGAGTACTTC	CASSLALGVEYF
TRBD1	TRBV7-9	-	TRBJ2-7	TGTGCCAGCAGCTGGACAGGGGTATTTGTCGAGCAGTACTTC	CASSWTGVFVEQYF
-	TRBV7-8	-	TRBJ2-1	TGTGCCAGCAGCTTAAGGCGGGAGCAGTTCTTC	CASSLRREQFF
TRBD1	TRBV28	-	TRBJ1-1	TGTGCCAGCAGTTCCCTCCCGGACAGGGGTACTGAAGCTTTCTTT	CASSSLPDRGTEAFF
-	TRBV10-3	-	TRBJ2-1	TGTGCCATCAGTGAGTCGACGGGTGGAAATGAGCAGTTCTTC	CAISESTGGNEQFF
-	TRBV11-2	-	TRBJ2-7	TGTGCCAGCAGCTTAACGGGGTACGAGCAGTACTTC	CASSLTGYEQYF
-	TRBV28	few	TRBJ2-4	TGTGCCAGCAGTTTAGGAGGGGATGGCATTCAGTACTTC	CASSLGGDGIQYF
TRBD2	TRBV6-5	-	TRBJ2-7	TGTGCCTCCCGCGGGGGGAGGCCCTCCTACGAGCAGTACTTC	CASRGGRPSYEQYF
TRBD1	TRBV28	-	TRBJ2-7	TGTGCCAGCAGTTTTCCACAGGGGAGCTCCTACGAGCAGTACTTC	CASSFPQGSSYEQYF
-	TRBV6-6	-	TRBJ1-5	TGTGCCAGCAGTTTACCAGGTAGCAATCAGCCCCAGCATTTT	CASSLPGSNQPQHF
-	TRBV7-8	-	TRBJ1-1	TGTGCCAGCAGCTCCCGACAGTTTCAAAACACTGAAGCTTTCTTT	CASSSRQFQNTEAFF
-	TRBV5-1	once	TRBJ1-1	TGCGCCAGCAGCTTGACAACAGTGAACACTGAAGCTTTCTTT	CASSLTTVNTEAFF
-	TRBV30	-	TRBJ2-7	TGTGCCTGGACAGGTGCCTACGAGCAGTACTTC	CAWTGAYEQYF
TRBD2	TRBV2	few	TRBJ2-7	TGTGCCAGCAGCCGAGAGGGACTAGCGGGACCCTACGAGCAGTACTTC	CASSREGLAGPYEQYF
-	TRBV27	-	TRBJ2-7	TGTGCCAGCCCCCCCACGGACACCTCCTACGGGCAGTACTTC	CASPPTDTSYGQYF
-	TRBV6-5	-	TRBJ2-1	TGTGCCAGCAGAACCGGGCCGAAGGGGAATGAGCAGTTCTTC	CASRTGPKGNEQFF
-	TRBV28	-	TRBJ1-5	TGTGCCAGCAGGAGAGAAGCAAGCAATCAGCCCCAGCATTTT	CASRREASNQPQHF
-	TRBV5-1	few	TRBJ1-1	TGCGCCAGCAGCTCCACAGTAGGGGTCACTGAAGCTTTCTTT	CASSSTVGVTEAFF
-	TRBV18	-	TRBJ2-3	TGTGCCAGCTCACCTAAAACTAGCTGGACTAGCACAGATACGCAGTATTTT	CASSPKTSWTSTDTQYF
TRBD1	TRBV6-5	-	TRBJ2-2	TGTGCCAGCAGTTCCACGACAGGGAAGAACACCGGGGAGCTGTTTTTT	CASSSTTGKNTGELFF
TRBD2	TRBV20-1	-	TRBJ2-5	TGCAGTGCTAGGGGGGGGGCCCAGTACTTC	CSARGGAQYF
-	TRBV6-1	-	TRBJ1-5	TGTGCCAGCAGTGTACTGTCTCAGCCCCAGCATTTT	CASSVLSQPQHF
TRBD2	TRBV4-1	-	TRBJ2-7	TGCGCCAGCTCCAAAACTAGCGGGAATCAGGACGAGCAGTACTTC	CASSKTSGNQDEQYF
-	TRBV12-5	-	TRBJ2-1	TGTGCTAGTGGCCTATCACCGAAGAACAATGAGCAGTTCTTC	CASGLSPKNNEQFF